Listed below are T cell receptor beta chains from one sample, sequenced in a study of control samples from healthy donors and cancer patients. Sequenced by immunoSEQ multiplex PCR; TCRdb stores in-frame clones only, minus some. The sample carries 100,000 to 150,000 clones, roughly 84% recorded once. The sample was blood. The receptors shown here come from a man aged 18 to 30 in good health. Both conserved end residues are part of each CDR3. The order of the fields is D gene, J gene, V gene, clone size, CDR3 protein, CDR3 DNA. D genes are given only for firm matches. Size is stated for part of the rows, as once, few or many counts, or as a class when the clone is expanded.

.	TRBJ2-7	TRBV12-3/TRBV12-4	.	CASSTLGGYEQYF	TGTGCCAGCAGTACCCTAGGAGGCTACGAGCAGTACTTC
.	TRBJ1-1	TRBV5-4	.	CASSPKGEEAFF	TGTGCCAGCAGCCCTAAAGGGGAGGAAGCTTTCTTT
.	TRBJ1-4	TRBV6-6	many	CASVPPGRGEKLFF	TGTGCCAGCGTCCCCCCGGGGCGTGGTGAAAAACTGTTTTTT
TRBD2	TRBJ2-7	TRBV5-1	.	CASSLAGTSGKGASYEQYF	TGCGCCAGCAGCTTGGCAGGGACTAGCGGGAAAGGGGCATCCTACGAGCAGTACTTC
.	TRBJ1-2	TRBV19	.	CASSATGRRGYTF	TGTGCCAGTAGTGCCACAGGGCGCCGTGGCTACACCTTC
.	TRBJ2-7	TRBV4-3	.	CASSQVWDYEQYF	TGCGCCAGCAGCCAAGTTTGGGACTACGAGCAGTACTTC
.	TRBJ2-3	TRBV5-4	.	CASSFGAEPSTDTQYF	TGTGCCAGCAGCTTCGGGGCGGAACCTAGCACAGATACGCAGTATTTT
.	TRBJ1-2	TRBV2	.	CASGTLTNYGYTF	TGTGCCAGCGGGACCCTCACCAACTATGGCTACACCTTC
.	TRBJ2-2	TRBV2	.	CASTVRGFTGELFF	TGTGCCAGCACGGTCCGGGGTTTCACCGGGGAGCTGTTTTTT
.	TRBJ2-7	TRBV5-1	.	CASSLDGGWSYEQYF	TGCGCCAGCAGCTTGGACGGGGGTTGGAGCTACGAGCAGTACTTC
.	TRBJ1-5	TRBV5-6	.	CASNRGHSDQPQHF	TGTGCCAGCAACCGAGGACATAGCGATCAGCCCCAGCATTTT
TRBD1	TRBJ2-3	TRBV24-1	.	CATSSRDRLTDTQYF	TGTGCCACCAGTTCCCGGGACAGGCTCACAGATACGCAGTATTTT
TRBD1	TRBJ1-5	TRBV5-6	.	CASSRTGYNQPQHF	TGTGCCAGCAGCCGGACAGGGTACAATCAGCCCCAGCATTTT
TRBD1	TRBJ1-1	TRBV6-5	.	CASRTGSAGNTEAFF	TGTGCCAGTCGGACAGGGAGTGCGGGGAACACTGAAGCTTTCTTT
.	TRBJ1-4	TRBV28	.	CASTPYSTNEKLFF	TGTGCCAGCACCCCGTACTCAACTAATGAAAAACTGTTTTTT
.	TRBJ1-1	TRBV29-1	.	CSVGGGTEAFF	TGCAGCGTAGGCGGAGGAACTGAAGCTTTCTTT
.	TRBJ1-3	TRBV9	.	CASSVGTTVGNTIYF	TGTGCCAGCAGCGTGGGGACGACGGTGGGAAACACCATATATTTT
.	TRBJ2-5	TRBV4-1	few	CASSQPLGGETQYF	TGCGCCAGCAGCCAACCTTTAGGGGGGGAGACCCAGTACTTC
.	TRBJ2-1	TRBV7-9	.	CASSSTPMTVTPYNEQFF	TGTGCCAGCAGCTCCACCCCTATGACAGTTACCCCCTACAATGAGCAGTTCTTC
TRBD1	TRBJ1-4	TRBV19	once	CASSIPDRRNEKLFF	TGTGCCAGTAGTATCCCGGACAGGAGAAATGAAAAACTGTTTTTT
.	TRBJ1-1	TRBV5-6	.	CASTFLGGHGGGEAFF	TGTGCCAGCACCTTTCTTGGGGGACATGGGGGCGGTGAAGCTTTCTTT
.	TRBJ1-1	TRBV5-1	few	CASSPSRAVNTEAFF	TGCGCCAGCAGCCCCTCCAGGGCGGTGAACACTGAAGCTTTCTTT
TRBD2	TRBJ2-7	TRBV7-3	.	CASSLRLAGIEQYF	TGTGCCAGCAGCTTAAGACTAGCGGGGATCGAGCAGTACTTC
.	TRBJ1-2	TRBV7-8	once	CASRRREDGYGYTF	TGTGCCAGCAGAAGAAGGGAGGATGGCTATGGCTACACCTTC
.	TRBJ2-7	TRBV4-1	.	CASSQEGQAYEQYF	TGCGCCAGCAGCCAAGAGGGCCAGGCGTACGAGCAGTACTTC
.	TRBJ1-3	TRBV19	.	CASSLGNTIYF	TGTGCCAGTAGTTTGGGAAACACCATATATTTT
.	TRBJ1-3	TRBV2	few	CASSGQSSGNTIYF	TGTGCCAGCAGCGGACAGTCCTCTGGAAACACCATATATTTT
.	TRBJ2-6	TRBV4-3	few	CASSQAGFGANVLTF	TGCGCCAGCAGCCAAGCTGGGTTCGGGGCCAACGTCCTGACTTTC
.	TRBJ1-1	TRBV19	.	CASQLAAENTEAFF	TGTGCCAGCCAACTAGCGGCGGAGAACACTGAAGCTTTCTTT
TRBD1	TRBJ1-1	TRBV2	.	CASRLDRERGTEAFF	TGTGCCAGCAGGTTAGACAGGGAGAGAGGCACTGAAGCTTTCTTT
.	TRBJ2-2	TRBV5-1	.	CASQQDNPNTGELFF	TGCGCCAGCCAACAGGACAACCCGAACACCGGGGAGCTGTTTTTT
.	TRBJ2-5	TRBV11-2	.	CASSLKGPPELYQETQYF	TGTGCCAGCAGCTTGAAGGGGCCCCCGGAGCTGTACCAAGAGACCCAGTACTTC
.	TRBJ2-7	TRBV11-2	.	CASSLGFVGEQYF	TGTGCCAGCAGCTTAGGGTTTGTCGGCGAGCAGTACTTC
TRBD2	TRBJ2-2	TRBV25-1	.	CASSKSGRGDGELFF	TGTGCCAGCAGCAAAAGCGGGAGGGGCGACGGGGAGCTGTTTTTT
TRBD1	TRBJ1-2	TRBV28	.	CASSSGDRGHYGYTF	TGTGCCAGCAGTTCGGGGGACAGGGGGCACTATGGCTACACCTTC
.	TRBJ2-1	TRBV13	.	CASSLEGNEQFF	TGTGCCAGCAGCTTAGAGGGGAATGAGCAGTTCTTC
.	TRBJ1-2	TRBV11-2	.	CASSPAANLNYGYTF	TGTGCCAGCAGCCCTGCAGCCAACCTTAACTATGGCTACACCTTC
TRBD1	TRBJ1-2	TRBV9	.	CASSVESSGGVYGYTF	TGTGCCAGCAGCGTAGAAAGTTCAGGGGGGGTCTATGGCTACACCTTC
.	TRBJ2-6	TRBV4-3	few	CASSQGGSGANVLTF	TGCGCCAGCAGCCAAGGGGGCTCTGGGGCCAACGTCCTGACTTTC
.	TRBJ2-7	TRBV7-2	.	CASSLGLIEQYF	TGTGCCAGCAGCTTAGGTCTAATAGAGCAGTACTTC
.	TRBJ1-5	TRBV11-2	.	CASSLDRGGNQPQHF	TGTGCCAGCAGCTTAGACAGGGGTGGCAATCAGCCCCAGCATTTT
TRBD1	TRBJ1-6	TRBV7-2	.	CASSLVTGANSPLHF	TGTGCCAGCAGCTTAGTGACAGGGGCAAATTCACCCCTCCACTTT
.	TRBJ2-5	TRBV15	once	CATSIGGETQYF	TGTGCCACCAGCATAGGAGGAGAGACCCAGTACTTC
.	TRBJ2-1	TRBV5-1	once	CASSYNTGILSYNEQFF	TGCGCCAGCAGCTATAACACAGGGATCCTATCCTACAATGAGCAGTTCTTC
.	TRBJ2-6	TRBV5-1	.	CASSSASSGANVLTF	TGCGCCAGCAGCTCAGCAAGCTCTGGGGCCAACGTCCTGACTTTC
TRBD2	TRBJ2-5	TRBV18	.	CASSPGSASGYQETQYF	TGTGCCAGCTCACCGGGGTCCGCTAGCGGGTACCAAGAGACCCAGTACTTC
.	TRBJ2-3	TRBV6-5	once	CASAHTGGGTDTQYF	TGTGCCAGCGCACACACAGGGGGAGGGACAGATACGCAGTATTTT